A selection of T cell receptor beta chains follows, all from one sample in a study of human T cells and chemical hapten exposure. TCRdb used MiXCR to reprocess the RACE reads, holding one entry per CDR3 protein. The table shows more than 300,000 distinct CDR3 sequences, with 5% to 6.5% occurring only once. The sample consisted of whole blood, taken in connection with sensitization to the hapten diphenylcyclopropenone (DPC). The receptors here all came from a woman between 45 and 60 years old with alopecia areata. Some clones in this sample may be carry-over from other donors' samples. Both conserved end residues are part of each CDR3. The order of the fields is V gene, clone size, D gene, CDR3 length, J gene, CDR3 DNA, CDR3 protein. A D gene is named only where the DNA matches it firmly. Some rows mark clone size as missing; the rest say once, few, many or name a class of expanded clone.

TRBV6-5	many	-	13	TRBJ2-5	TGTGCCAGCAGTTATACCGGGATAGAGACCCAGTACTTC	CASSYTGIETQYF
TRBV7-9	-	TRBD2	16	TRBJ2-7	TGTGCCAGCAGCTTACTCTCCCGGGAGGCCCCCTACGAGCAGTACTTC	CASSLLSREAPYEQYF
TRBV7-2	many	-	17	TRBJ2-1	TGTGCCAGCAGCTCTCGACTGGGCCCGAGCTCCTACAATGAGCAGTTCTTC	CASSSRLGPSSYNEQFF
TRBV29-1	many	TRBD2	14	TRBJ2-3	TGCAGCGTTGACCTAGCGGGAGGGACAGATACGCAGTATTTT	CSVDLAGGTDTQYF
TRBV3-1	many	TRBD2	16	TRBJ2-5	TGTGCCAGCAGCCAAGGTAGCGGGGGGGCTCAAGAGACCCAGTACTTC	CASSQGSGGAQETQYF
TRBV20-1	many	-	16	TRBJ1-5	TGCAGTGCTAGATCCGGGGCGATTGGCGCCAATCAGCCCCAGCATTTT	CSARSGAIGANQPQHF
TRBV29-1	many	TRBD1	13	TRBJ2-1	TGCAGCGTTGAACCCCAGGGGGCGGGTGAGCAGTTCTTC	CSVEPQGAGEQFF
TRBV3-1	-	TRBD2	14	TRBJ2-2	TGTGCCAGCAGCCAGCGGGGGGCTACCGGGGAGCTGTTTTTT	CASSQRGATGELFF
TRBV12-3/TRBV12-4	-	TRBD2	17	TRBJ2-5	TGTGCCAGCAGTTTAGATCATGGAGCGGGGGGGCCTGAGACCCAGTACTTC	CASSLDHGAGGPETQYF
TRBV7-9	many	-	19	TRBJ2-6	TGTGCCAGCAGCCCCAGATCCCCAAGTTCAGGGAGTGGGGCCAACGTCCTGACTTTC	CASSPRSPSSGSGANVLTF
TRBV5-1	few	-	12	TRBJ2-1	TGCGCCAGCAGTTCAGGGGCATCTGAGCAGTTCTTC	CASSSGASEQFF
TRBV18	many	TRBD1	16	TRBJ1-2	TGTGCCAGCTCACCACCGGTCCAGGGGGCTAGGTATGGCTACACCTTC	CASSPPVQGARYGYTF
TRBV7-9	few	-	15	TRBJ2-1	TGTGCCAGCAGCTTCACCGGGACACGGCTCAATGAGCAGTTCTTC	CASSFTGTRLNEQFF
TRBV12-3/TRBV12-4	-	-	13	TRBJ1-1	TGTGCCAGCAGTTTAGAGTTGTTTAGTGAAGCTTTCTTT	CASSLELFSEAFF
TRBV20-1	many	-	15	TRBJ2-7	TGCAGTGCTAGCGCTAGGGGCTTTAGCTCCTACGAGCAGTACTTC	CSASARGFSSYEQYF
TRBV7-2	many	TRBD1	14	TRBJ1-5	TGTGCCAGCAGCCTGGGACAGCTAAATCAGCCCCAGCATTTT	CASSLGQLNQPQHF
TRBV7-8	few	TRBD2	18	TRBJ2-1	TGTGCCAGCAGCTTTTGGAGGGCCCGGACTAGAGGGCACAATGAGCAGTTCTTC	CASSFWRARTRGHNEQFF
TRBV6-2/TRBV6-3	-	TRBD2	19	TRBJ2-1	TGTGCCAGCACCCAAAGGTCTAGCGGTGCTATCGGGGGCTACAATGAGCAGTTCTTC	CASTQRSSGAIGGYNEQFF
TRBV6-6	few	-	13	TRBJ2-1	TGTGCCAGCCGTTTTTTAAAAGACTTCGAGCAGTTCTTC	CASRFLKDFEQFF
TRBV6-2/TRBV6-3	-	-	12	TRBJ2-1	TGTGCCAGCAGTTATCTAGGGGAGGAGCAGTTCTTC	CASSYLGEEQFF
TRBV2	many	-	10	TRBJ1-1	TGTGCCAGCAGGGGACGCAGAGCTTTCTTT	CASRGRRAFF
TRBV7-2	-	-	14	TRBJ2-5	TGTGCCAGCAGCTCAAGTACGAGGGTTAGGACCCAGTACTTC	CASSSSTRVRTQYF
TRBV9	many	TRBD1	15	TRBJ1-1	TGTGCCAGCAGCCCAAGACAGGGGGCCGACACTGAAGCTTTCTTT	CASSPRQGADTEAFF